This entry lists 20 T cell receptor beta chains sequenced from one sample in a study of blood T cell repertoires in COVID-19. The assay was immunoSEQ multiplex PCR, and TCRdb's table has in-frame clones only and misses some. The sample includes about 170,000 clones, 65% to 85% of them seen just once. What was sequenced was peripheral blood. The source of these receptors is a man between 65 and 85 years old with active or convalescent COVID-19.

This clone showed up just once. The chain uses TRBV27 and TRBJ2-7; TRBD1 matches 7 bases. The trim removed 4 bases at V and 1 base at J, leaving 7 bases unmatched. The CDR3 contains 15 residues. Germline values: CDR1 MNHEY, CDR2 SMNVEV (reference sequence). The CDR3 DNA reads as TGTGCCAGCAGTTCCCAGGACAGGAGATCCTACGAGCAGTACTTC. Encoded protein: CASSSQDRRSYEQYF.

The rearrangement links TRBV18 to TRBJ1-6; 7 nucleotides match TRBD1. CDR1 is KGHSH and CDR2 is LQKENI in the germline V gene. The CDR3 has 14 residues. Trimming took 3 bases from V and 7 from J; bases not matched to a gene: 3. CDR3 protein: CASSPDRWNSPLHF. CDR3 bases: TGTGCCAGCTCACCGGACAGGTGGAATTCACCCCTCCACTTT.

The rearrangement joins TRBV13 to TRBJ2-1, with D possibly matching TRBD2 (6 bases). This CDR3 has 13 residues. Trimming stripped 4 bases from V and 10 bases from J, with 14 bases between. The germline CDR1 and CDR2 sequences are PRHDT and FYEKMQ (reference sequence). The CDR3 reads CASSWGRAGEQFF. The CDR3 DNA reads TGTGCCAGCAGCTGGGGACGGGCGGGGGAGCAGTTCTTC.

The rearrangement joins TRBV9 to TRBJ2-7, with TRBD2 identical over 12 bases. This CDR3 contains 15 residues. The junction had 4 bases not matched to a gene; V was cut back by 3 bases and J by 3 bases. CDR1 and CDR2 from the germline V gene are SGDLS and YYNGEE. The CDR3 bases are TGTGCCAGCAGCGGATCACTAGCGGGAGGCTACGAGCAGTACTTC. It codes for CASSGSLAGGYEQYF. The full variable domain, completed using reference TRBV9 and TRBJ2-7, is DSGVTQTPKHLITATGQRVTLRCSPRSGDLSVYWYQQSLDQGLQFLIQYYNGEERAKGNILERFSAQQFPDLHSELNLSSLELGDSALYFCASSGSLAGGYEQYFGPGTRLTVT.

This chain joins TRBV28 and TRBJ1-2, with 8 bases fitting TRBD1. This CDR3 has 14 amino acids. J lost 8 bases, V lost 5 bases, and 10 bases had no gene match. Looked up from germline, CDR1 is MDHEN and CDR2 is SYDVKM. This chain's CDR3 is CASSIGQGILGYTF. DNA for the CDR3: TGTGCCAGCAGTATCGGACAGGGTATATTAGGCTACACCTTC.

The rearrangement joins TRBV6-4 to TRBJ2-7; 7 bases agree with TRBD1. V trimming: 5 bases; J trimming: 3 bases; junction bases outside the gene matches: 4. The germline V gene encodes CDR1 MRHNA and CDR2 SNTAGT. This CDR3 has 13 amino acids. The CDR3 nucleotides read TGTGCCAGCAGTTGGGACAGAGGCTACGAGCAGTACTTC. Its protein is CASSWDRGYEQYF.

The V gene is TRBV4-3, the J gene TRBJ1-1; D is possibly TRBD1 (5 bases). The V gene's germline CDR1 is LGHNA and CDR2 YSLEER. The CDR3 consists of 14 residues. V lost 3 bases and J lost 2, with 10 bases in between. CDR3 sequence reads: CASSQSTGNTEAFF. CDR3 nucleotides: TGCGCCAGCAGCCAGAGTACAGGAAACACTGAAGCTTTCTTT.

The chain is built from TRBV18 and TRBJ2-2, with D tentatively TRBD2 (5 bases). CDR3 length: 16 amino acids. V dropped 3 bases and J dropped 0 bases, with 11 bases sitting between them. Per the germline V gene, CDR1 is KGHSH and CDR2 is LQKENI. CDR3 sequence reads: CASSPSSAPNTGELFF. The CDR3 DNA reads TGTGCCAGCTCACCCAGTAGCGCCCCGAACACCGGGGAGCTGTTTTTT.

V is TRBV4-1 and J is TRBJ2-1; D remains ambiguous. This CDR3 region has 17 residues. Germline V CDR1 and CDR2: MGHRA, YSYEKL. V lost 4 bases to trimming and J lost 4 bases, with 20 bases between them. CDR3 in amino acids: CASSPIRGGNLYNEQFF. CDR3 DNA: TGCGCCAGCAGCCCGATACGCGGCGGTAACCTATACAATGAGCAGTTCTTC.

The genes are TRBV20-1 and TRBJ1-1; no firm D call. This CDR3 has 11 amino acids. V was cut by 6 bases and J by 0 bases, with 5 bases left in between. In germline, CDR1 is DFQATT, CDR2 SNEGSKA (reference sequence). This CDR3 is CSALVNTEAFF. The CDR3 bases are TGCAGTGCGCTAGTGAACACTGAAGCTTTCTTT.

This sequence joins TRBV2 and TRBJ2-1; maybe TRBD2 (7 bases). Looked up from germline, CDR1 is SNHLY and CDR2 is FYNNEI. V was clipped by 7 bases and J by 14 bases, with 21 bases between them. The CDR3 is made up of 13 amino acids. The CDR3 loop is CASTESGGPGKFF. Here the CDR3 DNA reads TGTGCCAGCACCGAATCGGGGGGCCCTGGGAAGTTCTTC.

V and J are TRBV5-4 and TRBJ2-7, with TRBD1 matching over 11 bases. V lost 0 bases to trimming and J lost 1 base; unmatched junction nucleotides: 9. This CDR3 is 18 amino acids long. In germline, CDR1 is SGHNT, CDR2 YYREEE (reference sequence). CDR3 protein: CASSLAGWTGGASYEQYF. CDR3 DNA: TGTGCCAGCAGCTTGGCCGGTTGGACAGGGGGCGCGTCCTACGAGCAGTACTTC.

Turning to this clone: Other DNA sequences in the sample encode the same CDR3. This rearrangement joins TRBV4-3 to TRBJ1-5; 9 nucleotides match TRBD1. Germline CDR1 reads LGHNA; CDR2 reads YSLEER. The CDR3 has 16 residues. Trimming cost V 0 bases and J 7 bases; bases outside gene matches: 7. The CDR3 nucleotides are TGCGCCAGCAGCCAAGACCGGGGACAGGGAGGGCAGCCCCAGCATTTT. Translation gives CASSQDRGQGGQPQHF.

This rearrangement joins TRBV7-8 to TRBJ1-2; 7 positions match TRBD1. The germline V gene has CDR1 SGHVS and CDR2 FQNEAQ. CDR3 length: 14 amino acids. The V and J ends lost 5 bases and 5 bases, in that order; junction bases with no gene match: 8. As DNA, the CDR3 is TGTGCCAGCAGCCGCGCAGTACAGGGGTATGGCTACACCTTC. This translates into CASSRAVQGYGYTF. Together with reference TRBV7-8 and TRBJ1-2, the CDR3 gives the full variable domain: GAGVSQSPRYKVAKRGQDVALRCDPISGHVSLFWYQQALGQGPEFLTYFQNEAQLDKSGLPSDRFFAERPEGSVSTLKIQRTQQEDSAVYLCASSRAVQGYGYTFGSGTRLTVV.

The chain uses TRBV28 and TRBJ1-2; 7 positions agree with TRBD1. Per germline, CDR1 MDHEN and CDR2 SYDVKM. The trim removed 8 bases at V and 4 bases at J, leaving 10 bases unmatched. The CDR3 has 14 residues. The CDR3 is CASETTGRIYGYTF. DNA of the CDR3: TGTGCCAGCGAAACGACAGGGCGGATCTATGGCTACACCTTC.

This clone was counted a few times. V gene TRBV5-1 combines with J gene TRBJ2-7, with 7 bases that match TRBD2. Per the germline V gene, CDR1 is SGHRS and CDR2 is YFSETQ. The CDR3 sequence is 17 residues long. V shed 2 bases and J 4 bases; nucleotides not matched to a gene: 15. This CDR3 is CASSFVGRRTRSYEQYF. CDR3 bases: TGCGCCAGCAGCTTCGTCGGGCGCCGGACTAGATCATACGAGCAGTACTTC.

The CDR3 region is CASSTTGPGSPLHF. The CDR3, as DNA: TGTGCCAGCTCAACGACAGGTCCAGGTTCACCCCTCCACTTT. The V gene is TRBV18, the J gene TRBJ1-6, with D possibly TRBD1 on 6 matching bases. Trimming cost V 5 bases and J 9 bases, with 14 bases left between them. The CDR3 loop spans 14 amino acids. CDR1 is KGHSH, CDR2 LQKENI, per germline.

This chain uses TRBV4-3 with TRBJ2-3; 8 bases align to TRBD2. V lost 0 bases to trimming and J lost 1 base; unmatched junction nucleotides: 12. From germline, CDR1 is LGHNA and CDR2 YSLEER. The CDR3 runs 19 residues. The CDR3, as DNA: TGCGCCAGCAGCCAAGAGGGAGCAACTAGCGGAGGCCGCACAGATACGCAGTATTTT. Its protein product is CASSQEGATSGGRTDTQYF.

The rearrangement uses TRBV5-1 and TRBJ2-2; 9 nucleotides line up with TRBD1. Germline V lookup: CDR1 SGHRS, CDR2 YFSETQ. CDR3 size: 15 residues. J was trimmed by 3 bases and V by 4 bases; bases with no gene match: 4. CDR3 amino acids: CASSRGQGDTGELFF. CDR3 sequence (DNA): TGCGCCAGCAGCCGGGGACAGGGCGACACCGGGGAGCTGTTTTTT.

This chain links TRBV19 with TRBJ2-1; 12 positions agree with TRBD2. CDR3 size: 14 residues. The V segment lost 8 bases and the J segment 1 base; nucleotides outside the gene matches: 0. Germline CDR1 reads LNHDA; CDR2 reads SQIVND (reference sequence). The DNA for the CDR3 is TGTGCCAGTGGACTAGCGGGATCCTACAATGAGCAGTTCTTC. Its protein product is CASGLAGSYNEQFF.